The rows below give T cell receptor beta chains drawn from one sample of a study of OX40 agonist ivuxolimab in advanced cancers. Produced via immunoSEQ multiplex PCR; TCRdb's table is partial and in-frame only. This sample has tens of thousands of clones, with around 86% found just once. Source: CD4+ or CD8+ T cells sorted from blood, taken in a trial of the OX40 agonist ivuxolimab. The receptors shown here come from an adult with an advanced solid tumor such as melanoma, head and neck, liver or kidney cancer. CDR3s include the opening cysteine and the closing phenylalanine or tryptophan. The D gene is left open where the match is weak. Only part of the rows carry a size: once, few, many, or a class if the clone is expanded.

d_gene	v_gene	abundance	j_gene	CDR3aa	CDR3nt
-	TRBV10-3	-	TRBJ2-7	CAISGTDTSSYEQYF	TGTGCCATCAGCGGGACCGACACAAGCTCCTACGAGCAGTACTTC
-	TRBV2	-	TRBJ2-1	CASSEEGNEQFF	TGTGCCAGCAGTGAAGAAGGGAATGAGCAGTTCTTC
-	TRBV5-4	-	TRBJ2-7	CASSLTSGLSYEQYF	TGTGCCAGCAGCTTGACTTCCGGGCTCTCCTACGAGCAGTACTTC
-	TRBV18	-	TRBJ2-7	CASSPSRSKGEQYF	TGTGCCAGCTCACCATCTAGGTCGAAAGGAGAGCAGTACTTC
TRBD1	TRBV19	few	TRBJ1-5	CASSDRQGSNQPQHF	TGTGCCAGTAGCGACAGACAGGGGTCAAATCAGCCCCAGCATTTT
-	TRBV7-2	once	TRBJ2-7	CASSLEGGLYEQYF	TGTGCCAGCAGCTTAGAGGGCGGCCTCTACGAGCAGTACTTC
TRBD2	TRBV5-1	-	TRBJ2-5	CASSLGLAGMGETQYF	TGCGCCAGCAGCTTGGGGCTAGCGGGAATGGGAGAGACCCAGTACTTC
-	TRBV7-9	-	TRBJ2-7	CASSLRPGPGDEQYF	TGTGCCAGCAGCTTACGCCCGGGACCCGGAGACGAGCAGTACTTC
-	TRBV2	once	TRBJ2-1	CASSADGDSYNEQFF	TGTGCCAGCAGCGCCGACGGGGACTCATACAATGAGCAGTTCTTC
-	TRBV28	-	TRBJ2-3	CASGTLNQRRNTQYF	TGTGCCAGCGGGACTCTAAATCAGCGGCGAAATACGCAGTATTTT
-	TRBV7-9	few	TRBJ2-6	CASRGNTGANVLTF	TGTGCCAGCAGGGGGAACACTGGGGCCAACGTCCTGACTTTC
TRBD2	TRBV28	once	TRBJ2-2	CASSLPRAGGGLAGAFANTGELFF	TGTGCCAGCAGTCTCCCCCGGGCAGGGGGCGGACTAGCGGGAGCTTTTGCGAACACCGGGGAGCTGTTTTTT
-	TRBV27	-	TRBJ2-3	CASSSLGTQYF	TGTGCCAGCAGTTCGTTGGGTACGCAGTATTTT
TRBD1	TRBV19	-	TRBJ2-7	CASSISGTGFYEQYF	TGTGCCAGTAGTATTTCCGGGACAGGGTTTTACGAGCAGTACTTC
TRBD2	TRBV9	-	TRBJ2-3	CASSVEPSGSSADTQYF	TGTGCCAGCAGCGTAGAGCCTAGCGGGAGTTCCGCAGATACGCAGTATTTT
-	TRBV19	-	TRBJ2-7	CASRPNSYEQYF	TGTGCCAGTAGGCCGAACTCCTACGAGCAGTACTTC
TRBD1	TRBV7-9	-	TRBJ1-5	CASSFGTGKYSNQPQHF	TGTGCCAGCAGCTTCGGGACAGGAAAGTATAGCAATCAGCCCCAGCATTTT
-	TRBV5-1	-	TRBJ2-3	CASSLDPRNTDTQYF	TGCGCCAGCAGCTTAGACCCGCGCAACACAGATACGCAGTATTTT
TRBD1	TRBV5-1	-	TRBJ1-2	CASSYFPPGQSTYGYTF	TGCGCCAGCAGCTACTTCCCCCCGGGACAGTCTACCTATGGCTACACCTTC
-	TRBV6-1	few	TRBJ2-6	CASSDSGGANVLTF	TGTGCCAGCAGTGATTCGGGTGGGGCCAACGTCCTGACTTTC
-	TRBV5-1	-	TRBJ1-2	CASSLEGPLYGYTF	TGCGCCAGCAGCTTGGAGGGGCCCCTCTATGGCTACACCTTC
-	TRBV6-5	-	TRBJ2-7	CASSYSGEQYF	TGTGCCAGCAGTTACTCAGGCGAGCAGTACTTC
TRBD2	TRBV18	-	TRBJ2-1	CASSRTSGSHEQFF	TGTGCCAGCTCAAGGACTAGCGGGAGCCATGAGCAGTTCTTC
-	TRBV6-1	-	TRBJ1-3	CASSEPARGGNTIYF	TGTGCCAGCAGTGAACCCGCGAGGGGGGGAAACACCATATATTTT
-	TRBV5-6	-	TRBJ1-2	CASSPPGNYGYTF	TGTGCCAGCAGCCCACCAGGGAACTATGGCTACACCTTC
-	TRBV6-1	-	TRBJ1-1	CASARLGTEAFF	TGTGCCAGCGCCCGCCTTGGCACTGAAGCTTTCTTT